A single sample gave rise to the 17 T cell receptor beta chains below, sequenced in a study of cytomegalovirus exposure and HLA in healthy donors (TCRdb year 2017). The library was built by means of the immunoSEQ multiplex PCR assay. The multiplex PCR relied on a mix of 60 forward primers for TCR Vbeta segments and 13 reverse primers for TCR Jbeta segments. The table comes from immuneACCESS by way of TCRdb, which keeps in-frame sequences with V and J called. Part of the clones is missing from these tables; in studies checked, under half for an unresolved V gene and the rest for unknown reasons. The sample records roughly 180,000 clones, 76% of which are singletons. The ten largest clones capture 0.6% to 0.95% of the sample. The sample was PBMCs. These TCRs come from a female donor in good health and CMV-seronegative.

The rearrangement joins TRBV7-2 to TRBJ2-1, with 9 bases lining up with TRBD1. Losses at the gene ends were 4 bases for V and 9 bases for J; bases not matched to a gene: 10. From germline, CDR1 is SGHTA and CDR2 FQGNSA. This CDR3 is 15 amino acids long. CDR3 in DNA: TGTGCCAGCAGCTCCACGACAGGGGGTAGTTTTGAGCAGTTCTTC. It specifies CASSSTTGGSFEQFF.

The V gene is TRBV19, the J gene TRBJ2-3, with D possibly matching TRBD2 (6 bases). Germline V gene sequence: CDR1 LNHDA, CDR2 SQIVND (reference sequence). The CDR3 is 15 residues long. The ends were cut back, 6 bases at V and 1 base at J, with 14 bases in the middle. DNA of the CDR3: TGTGCCAGTAGGGACTACTCTTTTGGCACAGATACGCAGTATTTT. Translation: CASRDYSFGTDTQYF.

The chain joins TRBV7-3 to TRBJ2-3; 7 nucleotides align to TRBD2. V lost 0 bases to trimming and J lost 1 base; unmatched junction nucleotides: 10. The CDR3 spans 18 residues. Germline CDR1 reads SGHTA; CDR2 reads FQGTGA. The CDR3 DNA reads as TGTGCCAGCAGCTTAACGGGTGTCGTGGCGGGGGGCACAGATACGCAGTATTTT. This codes for CASSLTGVVAGGTDTQYF.

The V call is TRBV30, the J call TRBJ1-4; TRBD1 matches at 10 bases. This CDR3 region has 12 residues. Germline V CDR1 and CDR2: GTSNPN, SVGIG (reference sequence). CDR3 DNA: TGTCGGGGGGACAGGGGCGTTGAAAAACTGTTTTTT. This sequence encodes CRGDRGVEKLFF.

Concerning this clone itself: This sample also contains other DNA sequences that code for the same CDR3. This chain uses TRBV4-3 with TRBJ1-1, with D perhaps matching TRBD1 (5 bases). The V and J ends lost 0 bases and 1 base respectively, with 15 bases between them. The CDR3 is 17 residues long. Germline V gives CDR1 LGHNA, CDR2 YSLEER. The CDR3 loop is CASSQDFWGPSNTEAFF. Written as DNA, the CDR3 is TGCGCCAGCAGCCAAGACTTCTGGGGCCCTTCGAACACTGAAGCTTTCTTT.

The chain links TRBV11-2 to TRBJ2-5, with D perhaps matching TRBD2 (5 bases). V lost 0 bases and J lost 11, with 16 bases in between. This CDR3 comprises 14 residues. Per germline, CDR1 SGHAT and CDR2 FQNNGV. CDR3 in DNA: TGTGCCAGCAGCTTAGAGCTGGCAGCTACGGGGCAGTACTTC. This gives the protein CASSLELAATGQYF.

The chain links TRBV7-2 to TRBJ1-2; D perhaps matches TRBD1 (6 bases). The CDR3 extends over 15 amino acids. Between the trimmed V and J ends, which lost 3 bases and 6 bases, there was a span of 17 bases. In germline, CDR1 is SGHTA, CDR2 FQGNSA. The CDR3, as DNA: TGTGCCAGCAGCTTCCTGGGGGGCGCGGGGGATGGCTACACCTTC. Protein product: CASSFLGGAGDGYTF.

The chain carries TRBV28 and TRBJ2-5; TRBD2 agrees at 9 bases. In germline, CDR1 is MDHEN, CDR2 SYDVKM. Trimming removed 0 bases from V and 5 bases from J; junction bases left unmatched: 4. The CDR3 has 15 amino acids. CDR3 amino acids: CASSLWAGGRETQYF. The CDR3 nucleotides are TGTGCCAGCAGTTTATGGGCGGGAGGGCGGGAGACCCAGTACTTC.

This clone has a handful of counts. The V call is TRBV25-1, the J call TRBJ1-2; D not resolved. CDR1 is MGHDK, CDR2 SYGVNS, per germline. This CDR3 comprises 15 residues. V lost 3 bases and J 0 bases, leaving 11 bases between the germline ends. CDR3 coding DNA: TGTGCCAGCAGTGACCTCGGAGGAGCTAACTATGGCTACACCTTC. The encoded protein is CASSDLGGANYGYTF.

The chain has TRBV5-6 and TRBJ2-2; 8 positions match TRBD1. J gave up 3 bases and V 4 bases, and 8 bases lay outside the gene matches. The germline gives CDR1 SGHDT, CDR2 YYEEEE. The CDR3 consists of 16 residues. CDR3 DNA sequence: TGTGCCAGCAGCCCCGACAGGGGCACCTACACCGGGGAGCTGTTTTTT. Protein product: CASSPDRGTYTGELFF. The complete variable domain, with remaining parts taken from reference TRBV5-6 and TRBJ2-2, reads DAGVTQSPTHLIKTRGQQVTLRCSPKSGHDTVSWYQQALGQGPQFIFQYYEEEERQRGNFPDRFSGHQFPNYSSELNVNALLLGDSALYLCASSPDRGTYTGELFFGEGSRLTVL.

J is TRBJ1-5 and V is TRBV19, with 8 bases lining up with TRBD1. V lost 2 bases to trimming and J lost 6 bases; unmatched junction nucleotides: 9. The CDR3 length is 16 residues. Germline CDR1 reads LNHDA; CDR2 reads SQIVND (reference sequence). CDR3 nucleotides: TGTGCCAGTAGTATACAACCGGGACAGGCGAGTCAGCCCCAGCATTTT. As protein: CASSIQPGQASQPQHF.

The genes are TRBV29-1 and TRBJ2-2, with 9 bases identical to TRBD1. Germline V gives CDR1 SQVTM, CDR2 ANQGSEA. V shed 1 base, J shed 0 bases, and the junction held 3 bases outside the gene matches. The length of the CDR3 is 16 residues. DNA of the CDR3: TGCAGCGTTGAAGGATGGGACAGGGCGAACACCGGGGAGCTGTTTTTT. Translation: CSVEGWDRANTGELFF.

The V and J genes are TRBV25-1 and TRBJ2-6; 8 bases fit TRBD1. This CDR3 comprises 16 residues. Germline assignment: CDR1 MGHDK and CDR2 SYGVNS. The V gene end was trimmed by 3 bases and the J gene end by 3 bases; junction bases not matched to a gene: 4. CDR3 region: CASSDRGLSGANVLTF. The CDR3 nucleotides are TGTGCCAGCAGTGACAGGGGGCTAAGTGGGGCCAACGTCCTGACTTTC.

This chain uses TRBV23-1 with TRBJ1-5; D is ambiguous. TRBV23-1 is known as an ORF, though its function is uncertain. This CDR3 contains 13 residues. V was cut by 8 bases and J by 7 bases, with 15 bases left in between. As DNA, the CDR3 is TGCGCCAGCTACTCCGAAGAGGAACAGCCCCAGCATTTT. Translated: CASYSEEEQPQHF.

This rearrangement joins TRBV23-1 to TRBJ2-4; tentatively, D is TRBD2 (5 bases). TRBV23-1 is an open reading frame, and its role is uncertain. V lost 10 bases to trimming and J lost 8 bases, with 15 bases between them. The CDR3 spans 12 residues. The CDR3 sequence: CANRGRRDIQYF. The CDR3 DNA reads as TGCGCCAACAGAGGGAGAAGAGACATTCAGTACTTC.

This rearrangement joins TRBV27 to TRBJ1-2; 7 bases match TRBD1. The germline gives CDR1 MNHEY, CDR2 SMNVEV (reference sequence). The CDR3 length is 14 residues. The V segment lost 3 bases and the J segment 1 base; nucleotides outside the gene matches: 2. CDR3 bases: TGTGCCAGCAGTTTTCAGGGGGTTAACTATGGCTACACCTTC. This sequence encodes CASSFQGVNYGYTF.

The CDR3 reads CASSFGWNTEAFF. The DNA for the CDR3 is TGTGCCAGCAGCTTCGGTTGGAACACTGAAGCTTTCTTT. The chain employs TRBV7-2 and TRBJ1-1; D is ambiguous. Germline loops: CDR1 SGHTA, CDR2 FQGNSA. V lost 3 bases and J lost 1, with 6 bases in between. This CDR3 is built from 13 residues.